Listed below are T cell receptor beta chains from one sample, sequenced in a study of long-term antiretroviral therapy in people with HIV. Some clones are missing from TCRdb's copy, which holds only in-frame ones; the method was immunoSEQ multiplex PCR. The table has just over 20,000 clones, less than 80% seen once; the top ten hold about 8.4%. The sequencing used unsorted PBMCs, collected 4.1 years after starting antiretroviral therapy. Receptors were obtained from a woman in her forties with HIV. Both conserved end residues are part of each CDR3. The D gene is left open where the match is weak. A clone size is listed for some rows: how often the clone was seen (once, few, many), or a class if it is expanded.

V gene	clone size	J gene	D gene	CDR3 protein	CDR3 DNA
TRBV6-1	.	TRBJ2-1	TRBD2	CASSAQPGLASNEQFF	TGTGCCAGCAGTGCCCAGCCGGGACTAGCATCGAATGAGCAGTTCTTC
TRBV5-6	.	TRBJ2-2	.	CASNGPGLNGELFF	TGTGCCAGCAACGGCCCCGGGCTGAACGGGGAGCTGTTTTTT
TRBV5-1	.	TRBJ2-1	TRBD2	CASSLSGATYNEQFF	TGCGCCAGCAGCTTGAGCGGGGCTACCTACAATGAGCAGTTCTTC
TRBV18	.	TRBJ2-2	TRBD2	CASSPLLAGVAGELFF	TGTGCCAGCTCACCACTACTAGCGGGAGTTGCCGGGGAGCTGTTTTTT
TRBV28	once	TRBJ1-1	TRBD1	CASSNRQGAGDTEAFF	TGTGCCAGCAGTAATCGACAGGGGGCAGGAGACACTGAAGCTTTCTTT
TRBV29-1	.	TRBJ2-7	.	CSVEEMTEQYF	TGCAGCGTTGAAGAGATGACTGAGCAGTACTTC
TRBV27	.	TRBJ2-5	TRBD2	CASSPRLAGGGLETQYF	TGTGCCAGCAGTCCAAGACTAGCGGGGGGCGGGCTCGAGACCCAGTACTTC
TRBV19	.	TRBJ1-1	.	CASSINQGGNTEAFF	TGTGCCAGTAGTATTAACCAGGGAGGGAACACTGAAGCTTTCTTT
TRBV5-4	.	TRBJ2-3	TRBD1	CASSELQGVGTDTQYF	TGTGCCAGCAGCGAACTACAGGGGGTAGGCACAGATACGCAGTATTTT
TRBV4-2	.	TRBJ2-4	TRBD2	CASSQRTSGGYIKNIQYF	TGTGCCAGCAGCCAACGGACTAGCGGGGGGTATATCAAAAACATTCAGTACTTC
TRBV27	few	TRBJ2-2	.	CASSPGTSTGELFF	TGTGCCAGCAGTCCGGGGACTTCCACCGGGGAGCTGTTTTTT
TRBV7-9	.	TRBJ1-5	.	CASSLALGDSNQPQHF	TGTGCCAGCAGCTTAGCGCTCGGGGATAGCAATCAGCCCCAGCATTTT
TRBV6-5	.	TRBJ1-2	TRBD1	CASSRTGTEDYGYTF	TGTGCCAGCAGTAGAACCGGGACAGAAGACTATGGCTACACCTTC
TRBV7-9	.	TRBJ1-2	TRBD1	CASSLGDRGLGYTF	TGTGCCAGCAGCTTAGGCGACAGGGGGCTCGGCTACACCTTC
TRBV7-9	.	TRBJ1-1	.	CASSTGGQAPVLIF	TGTGCCAGCAGCACGGGGGGGCAGGCCCCCGTGCTTATCTTT
TRBV6-6	.	TRBJ2-3	.	CASRLAVEGADTQYF	TGTGCCAGCAGGCTGGCGGTAGAGGGTGCAGATACGCAGTATTTT
TRBV5-1	.	TRBJ1-3	.	CASRDMGGSGNTIYF	TGCGCCAGCAGGGATATGGGGGGCTCTGGAAACACCATATATTTT
TRBV6-5	.	TRBJ2-7	TRBD1	CASSYGGQGYEQYF	TGTGCCAGCAGTTACGGGGGACAGGGCTACGAGCAGTACTTC
TRBV27	.	TRBJ2-5	TRBD2	CASRGGGRIETQYF	TGTGCCAGCAGGGGCGGGGGGCGGATAGAGACCCAGTACTTC
TRBV30	.	TRBJ2-5	.	CAWSVPWGREETQYF	TGTGCCTGGAGTGTACCCTGGGGGCGGGAAGAGACCCAGTACTTC
TRBV7-7	medium-sized	TRBJ2-5	.	CASSLRGRQETQYF	TGTGCCAGCAGCTTAAGAGGGAGACAAGAGACCCAGTACTTC
TRBV27	.	TRBJ2-1	TRBD2	CASSLGTSGRGTYNEQFF	TGTGCCAGCAGTCTCGGGACTAGCGGGAGGGGCACCTACAATGAGCAGTTCTTC
TRBV2	.	TRBJ1-2	.	CASSPWAGEYGYTF	TGTGCCAGTTCACCTTGGGCAGGGGAGTATGGCTACACCTTC
TRBV30	.	TRBJ1-2	.	CAWRGGVSGYTF	TGTGCCTGGAGGGGGGGGGTGAGTGGCTACACCTTC
TRBV5-8	once	TRBJ1-3	TRBD1	CASSSGQLYSGNTIYF	TGTGCCAGCAGCTCGGGACAGCTTTACTCTGGAAACACCATATATTTT
TRBV10-1	.	TRBJ2-1	.	CASSALTGFGEQFF	TGCGCCAGCAGTGCCCTTACAGGGTTCGGTGAGCAGTTCTTC
TRBV2	.	TRBJ1-1	.	CARQASTEAFF	TGTGCCAGACAGGCGAGCACTGAAGCTTTCTTT
TRBV7-9	.	TRBJ1-1	.	CASSVGRTEAFF	TGTGCCAGCAGCGTCGGAAGGACTGAAGCTTTCTTT
TRBV19	.	TRBJ2-2	.	CASSIGTGNTGELFF	TGTGCCAGTAGTATCGGAACAGGGAACACCGGGGAGCTGTTTTTT
TRBV2	.	TRBJ2-7	.	CASLPPGAKGAYEQYF	TGTGCCAGCCTTCCCCCCGGGGCTAAGGGGGCCTACGAGCAGTACTTC
TRBV29-1	.	TRBJ1-4	.	CSVEGLMGEENEKLFF	TGCAGCGTTGAAGGGCTTATGGGGGAGGAAAATGAAAAACTGTTTTTT
TRBV6-5	.	TRBJ2-2	.	CASRTVAANTGELFF	TGTGCCAGCAGAACAGTAGCCGCGAACACCGGGGAGCTGTTTTTT
TRBV5-1	.	TRBJ2-5	TRBD1	CASSFGQGETQYF	TGCGCCAGCAGCTTCGGACAGGGAGAGACCCAGTACTTC
TRBV11-2	.	TRBJ2-1	.	CASSWRIGPGGYNEQFF	TGTGCCAGCAGCTGGAGAATCGGCCCTGGGGGCTACAATGAGCAGTTCTTC
TRBV18	once	TRBJ1-1	.	CASSLRVQNTEAFF	TGTGCCAGCTCACTTCGGGTCCAGAACACTGAAGCTTTCTTT
TRBV19	.	TRBJ2-2	.	CASSFSGAGELFF	TGTGCCAGTAGTTTTTCGGGGGCCGGGGAGCTGTTTTTT
TRBV6-5	.	TRBJ2-6	.	CASRSTGANVLTF	TGTGCCAGCAGGTCAACTGGGGCCAACGTCCTGACTTTC
TRBV4-1	.	TRBJ1-2	.	CASSQPLKRQPENYGYTF	TGCGCCAGCAGCCAGCCCTTAAAGCGACAGCCGGAAAACTATGGCTACACCTTC
TRBV7-9	few	TRBJ2-1	TRBD2	CASSASQFGRALDEQFF	TGTGCCAGCAGCGCCTCCCAGTTCGGGAGGGCCTTGGATGAGCAGTTCTTC
TRBV11-2	.	TRBJ1-1	.	CASSLWEDTEAFF	TGTGCCAGCAGCTTGTGGGAGGACACTGAAGCTTTCTTT
TRBV30	.	TRBJ1-6	TRBD1	CAWSGQGGSPLHF	TGTGCCTGGAGTGGACAGGGGGGTTCACCCCTCCACTTT
TRBV5-5	.	TRBJ1-1	.	CASSARPLNTEAFF	TGTGCCAGCTCGGCCCGGCCCCTGAACACTGAAGCTTTCTTT
TRBV5-6	once	TRBJ1-1	TRBD1	CASSLGTGVAEAFF	TGTGCCAGCAGCTTGGGGACAGGGGTCGCTGAAGCTTTCTTT
TRBV27	once	TRBJ1-1	TRBD1	CASSLGAGGWGTEAFF	TGTGCCAGCAGTTTAGGGGCAGGGGGCTGGGGCACTGAAGCTTTCTTT
TRBV5-4	.	TRBJ1-4	TRBD1	CASSLYRGERANEKLFF	TGTGCCAGCAGCTTATACAGGGGAGAAAGGGCTAATGAAAAACTGTTTTTT
TRBV27	.	TRBJ1-1	.	CASSFQGLWDAEAFF	TGTGCCAGCAGTTTCCAGGGGCTCTGGGATGCTGAAGCTTTCTTT
TRBV20-1	.	TRBJ2-7	.	CSAYDRYEQYF	TGCAGTGCTTACGACCGCTACGAGCAGTACTTC
TRBV11-3	.	TRBJ2-2	.	CASSPMDTGELFF	TGTGCCAGCAGCCCTATGGACACCGGGGAGCTGTTTTTT
TRBV6-5	.	TRBJ1-5	TRBD1	CASSYGTANQPQHF	TGTGCCAGCAGTTACGGGACAGCTAATCAGCCCCAGCATTTT
TRBV27	.	TRBJ1-1	TRBD1	CASSTTAQGANTEAFF	TGTGCCAGCAGTACAACCGCACAGGGGGCGAACACTGAAGCTTTCTTT
TRBV7-9	.	TRBJ1-2	TRBD1	CASSGGTAYGYTF	TGTGCCAGCTCAGGGGGCACGGCCTATGGCTACACCTTC